This entry features one T cell receptor beta chain sequence. In the authors' workflow: Amplifying reference gene primers gave estimates of nucleated cell counts. The repertoire was sequenced with immunoSEQ multiplex PCR; TCRdb's copy has only in-frame clones and lacks some. The D gene and trimming were derived from the DNA, and the V and J assignments and clone size from that table. The sample yields 150,000 to 200,000 clones, around 80% seen once. This entry belongs to a study of blood T cell repertoires in COVID-19. Study-wide context: The samples span acute and convalescent COVID-19 from the United States, Italy and Spain. Nucleic acid was either cDNA or gDNA, and it came from T cells, B-cell-depleted T cells, or PBMCs.

V lost 4 bases to trimming and J lost 12 bases; unmatched junction nucleotides: 9. CDR1 LGHDT and CDR2 YNNKEL come from the germline V gene (reference sequence). This CDR3 contains 15 residues. Material for sequencing was peripheral blood. V gene TRBV3-1 (or the pseudogene TRBV3-2) combines with J gene TRBJ2-1, with 13 nucleotides matching TRBD2. This receptor was obtained from a man aged 45-60 years who had recovered from COVID-19. In DNA form, the CDR3 reads TGTGCCAGCAGCCCTCTTACTAGCGGGAGGGCGAGGCAGTTCTTC. Translated, it gives CASSPLTSGRARQFF.